Here is one TCR beta chain with its context. Measured with immunoSEQ multiplex PCR; TCRdb has only the in-frame clones, and not every one. The table shows 150,000 to 200,000 clones, with approximately 86% occurring only once. V lost 1 base and J 4 bases, leaving 14 bases between the germline ends. Germline V gives CDR1 LGHNA, CDR2 YSLEER. This CDR3 has 16 residues. The data were obtained in a study of blood T cell repertoires in COVID-19. The sequenced sample was peripheral blood. The V call is TRBV4-3, the J call TRBJ2-1; D is perhaps TRBD2 (7 bases). The receptor was isolated from a man in his 70s with acute or convalescent COVID-19. The CDR3 DNA reads as TGCGCCAGCAGCCAAGTATTAGGGGGGGGTTACAATGAGCAGTTCTTC. This codes for CASSQVLGGGYNEQFF.